This TCR beta chain stems from a study of T cell repertoires in cytomegalovirus infection. Study-wide context: CMV epitopes in the study were HLA-C-restricted (recently identified) and HLA-B-restricted (well studied). In public TCR beta signatures, there were indications of both CMV infection and matching HLA type. Study outcomes and limitations: CMV-specific HLA-C-restricted TCR beta clonotypes dominated the ex vivo response.

In this sample, this clonotype turned up many times. Its antigen is as yet unknown. TCRdb reprocessed the reads via MiXCR and lists one record per CDR3 protein. The sample has a few hundred thousand distinct CDR3 sequences, 22% seen once. The material sequenced was cultured PBMCs, taken from culture after CMV antigen stimulation. This TCR was recovered from a human donor in good health (CMV status not recorded). Some clones in this sample may be carry-over from other donors' samples.

CDR3 sequence: CASSPGQINSPLHF. The CDR3 bases are TGTGCCAGCAGCCCAGGACAGATAAATTCACCCCTCCACTTT. This chain uses TRBV7-2 with TRBJ1-6; the D gene is possibly TRBD1 (6 bases). Germline CDR1 is SGHTA and CDR2 is FQGNSA. V was pared by 5 bases and J by 7 bases, with 12 bases between. This CDR3 region has 14 residues. Using reference TRBV7-2 and TRBJ1-6 for the parts outside the CDR3, the full variable domain is GAGVSQSPSNKVTEKGKDVELRCDPISGHTALYWYRQSLGQGLEFLIYFQGNSAPDKSGLPSDRFSAERTGGSVSTLTIQRTQQEDSAVYLCASSPGQINSPLHFGNGTRLTVT.